These 21 T cell receptor beta chains were sequenced from one sample in a study of control samples from healthy donors and cancer patients. Some clones are missing from TCRdb's copy, which holds only in-frame ones; the method was immunoSEQ multiplex PCR. The data show about 54,000 clones, around 96% seen once. Sequencing used blood. These receptors originate from a woman aged 25-40 years in good health.

The chain couples TRBV10-2 to TRBJ2-3; possibly TRBD2 for D (6 bases). Germline CDR1 is WSHSY and CDR2 is SAAADI. The germline V and J ends were trimmed by 9 bases and 6 bases, with 13 bases remaining between them. This CDR3 region has 12 residues. CDR3 sequence reads: CASWDSADTQYF. For the CDR3, the DNA is TGCGCCAGTTGGGACTCCGCGGATACGCAGTATTTT.

The chain employs TRBV30 and TRBJ1-1; no clear D gene. V lost 1 base and J 4 bases, leaving 13 bases between the germline ends. This CDR3 region has 14 residues. Per the germline V gene, CDR1 is GTSNPN and CDR2 is SVGIG (reference sequence). In DNA form, the CDR3 reads TGTGCCTGGAGTGAAGTATTGCTGAGCACTGAAGCTTTCTTT. Residues: CAWSEVLLSTEAFF. Full variable domain (rest looked up from reference TRBV30 and TRBJ1-1): SQTIHQWPATLVQPVGSPLSLECTVEGTSNPNLYWYRQAAGRGLQLLFYSVGIGQISSEVPQNLSASRPQDRQFILSSKKLLLSDSGFYLCAWSEVLLSTEAFFGQGTRLTVV.

The chain carries TRBV19 and TRBJ1-6; D is uncertain. The CDR3 is made up of 13 amino acids. Trimming stripped 5 bases from V and 7 bases from J, with 9 bases between. Germline CDR1 and CDR2: LNHDA and SQIVND (reference sequence). The CDR3 DNA follows: TGTGCCAGTAGTCGCGGCTGGAATTCACCCCTCCACTTT. As protein: CASSRGWNSPLHF.

The chain combines TRBV2 with TRBJ2-7; 8 positions match TRBD1. Germline trimming cut 7 bases from V and 2 bases from J; bases unmatched to any gene: 7. From germline, CDR1 is SNHLY and CDR2 FYNNEI. The CDR3 is 14 residues long. The CDR3, as DNA: TGTGCCAGCAAGACAGGGGACCCCCCCTACGAGCAGTACTTC. Protein product: CASKTGDPPYEQYF.

The chain links TRBV11-2 to TRBJ1-1, with TRBD1 identical over 12 bases. After removal of 3 bases from V and 1 base from J, the junction contained 6 bases not matched to a gene. This CDR3 comprises 17 residues. CDR1 is SGHAT and CDR2 is FQNNGV in the germline V gene. The CDR3 region is CASSLGDRGRKNTEAFF. The CDR3 DNA reads TGTGCCAGCAGCTTGGGGGACAGGGGGCGAAAGAACACTGAAGCTTTCTTT.

This clone was found once. The genes are TRBV7-9 and TRBJ2-5; 9 bases are a match to TRBD2. This CDR3 is 15 amino acids long. Germline V lookup: CDR1 SEHNR, CDR2 FQNEAQ (reference sequence). The V gene end was trimmed by 0 bases and the J gene end by 1 base; junction bases not matched to a gene: 0. The CDR3 region has the DNA TGTGCCAGCAGCTTAGCAGCGGGAGGCCAAGAGACCCAGTACTTC. Translated: CASSLAAGGQETQYF.

This chain uses TRBV6-5 with TRBJ1-6; D is possibly TRBD1 (5 bases). The CDR3 consists of 15 residues. Germline CDR1 is MNHEY and CDR2 is SVGAGI. Trimming shortened V by 6 bases and J by 6 bases, and 15 bases separated the two germline ends. In DNA, the CDR3 is TGTGCCAGCAGCTACACGGGCGACAGTAATTCACCCCTCCACTTT. It yields the protein CASSYTGDSNSPLHF.

This rearrangement joins TRBV14 to TRBJ2-1, with 11 bases identical to TRBD2. V was clipped by 2 bases and J by 3 bases; unmatched bases: 0. Germline-derived CDR1 and CDR2 are SGHDN and FVKESK. The CDR3 sequence is 15 residues long. The CDR3 loop reads CASSQTSGSYNEQFF. CDR3 nucleotide sequence: TGTGCCAGCAGCCAAACTAGCGGGAGCTACAATGAGCAGTTCTTC.

This rearrangement joins TRBV30 to TRBJ2-4; 8 bases map to TRBD1. Germline lookup yields CDR1 GTSNPN and CDR2 SVGIG (reference sequence). The V and J ends lost 2 bases and 0 bases, in that order; junction bases with no gene match: 12. The CDR3 loop spans 18 amino acids. The CDR3 reads CAWSPSRDRFLAKNIQYF. The CDR3 DNA is TGTGCCTGGAGTCCGTCCCGGGACAGGTTTCTAGCCAAAAACATTCAGTACTTC.

The V call is TRBV2, the J call TRBJ1-5; 8 bases are a match to TRBD1. CDR3 length: 15 residues. Germline V lookup: CDR1 SNHLY, CDR2 FYNNEI. The ends lost 8 bases at V and 6 bases at J; junction bases unmatched: 12. CDR3 protein: CASSSFVGTGQPQHF. The CDR3 DNA reads TGTGCCAGCTCCTCGTTCGTGGGGACAGGTCAGCCCCAGCATTTT.

The rearrangement links TRBV30 to TRBJ2-3; a possible D gene is TRBD2 (6 bases). This CDR3 contains 15 residues. Germline V CDR1 and CDR2: GTSNPN, SVGIG (reference sequence). V was clipped by 0 bases and J by 3 bases, with 13 bases between them. The CDR3 here is CAWSVKSGATDTQYF. The CDR3 nucleotides are TGTGCCTGGAGTGTTAAATCGGGAGCGACAGATACGCAGTATTTT.

CDR3 DNA sequence: TGTGCCAGCAGTGTCTCCACAGGGACAGACTACGAGCAGTACTTC. Amino acid sequence: CASSVSTGTDYEQYF. The rearrangement links TRBV25-1 to TRBJ2-7; 7 positions match TRBD1. Germline values: CDR1 MGHDK, CDR2 SYGVNS. V dropped 4 bases and J dropped 3; count of bases not matched to a gene: 9. This CDR3 is built from 15 residues.

The gene calls are TRBV4-1 and TRBJ1-2; 12 positions match TRBD1. The ends lost 1 base at V and 7 bases at J; junction bases unmatched: 4. The CDR3 is made up of 15 amino acids. Germline V lookup: CDR1 MGHRA, CDR2 YSYEKL. CDR3 sequence (DNA): TGCGCCAGCAGCCAAGCGGGACAGGGGGCAAGTGGCTACACCTTC. It codes for CASSQAGQGASGYTF.

J is TRBJ1-3 and V is TRBV28; D unresolved. With 4 bases removed from V and 4 bases from J, the gap between germline ends came to 5 bases. Germline CDR1 reads MDHEN; CDR2 reads SYDVKM. The CDR3 has 12 residues. CDR3 loop: CASSWVGNTIYF. The CDR3 coding sequence is TGTGCCAGCAGTTGGGTGGGAAACACCATATATTTT.

V usage is TRBV28 and J usage is TRBJ1-1; D unresolved. CDR1 is MDHEN, CDR2 SYDVKM, per germline. This CDR3 has 11 residues. V lost 2 bases to trimming and J lost 7 bases, with 5 bases between them. This chain's CDR3 is CASSLLYEAFF. CDR3 DNA: TGTGCCAGCAGTTTACTATATGAAGCTTTCTTT.

The chain couples TRBV19 to TRBJ2-1; 9 bases map to TRBD1. Germline CDR1 reads LNHDA; CDR2 reads SQIVND (reference sequence). The CDR3 consists of 13 residues. With V trimmed by 5 bases and J by 9 bases, 5 bases remained unmatched. DNA for the CDR3: TGTGCCAGTAGTTCGGGACAGGGTACTGAGCAGTTCTTC. Amino acid sequence: CASSSGQGTEQFF.

This chain connects TRBV6-5 to TRBJ1-1; TRBD1 aligns across 8 bases. Trimming took 6 bases from V and 5 from J; bases not matched to a gene: 8. Germline V gives CDR1 MNHEY, CDR2 SVGAGI. The CDR3 covers 14 residues. The CDR3 here is CASRKDRGWTEAFF. DNA of the CDR3: TGTGCCAGCAGAAAAGACAGGGGATGGACTGAAGCTTTCTTT.

The J gene is TRBJ1-1, the V gene TRBV2, with 7 bases identical to TRBD1. This CDR3 has 13 residues. V trimming: 7 bases; J trimming: 6 bases; junction bases outside the gene matches: 8. The germline gives CDR1 SNHLY, CDR2 FYNNEI. In DNA form, the CDR3 reads TGTGCCAGCAAGGGACAGTCGGTCGCTGAAGCTTTCTTT. This codes for CASKGQSVAEAFF.

Remarks on this clone: At the DNA level, this CDR3 is encoded by other sequences in the same sample as well. The CDR3 reads CASSSQGMNTEAFF. Here the CDR3 DNA reads TGTGCCAGCAGTTCACAGGGGATGAACACTGAAGCTTTCTTT. The chain has TRBV28 and TRBJ1-1; TRBD1 agrees at 7 bases. V shed 4 bases and J 0 bases; nucleotides not matched to a gene: 2. Germline loops: CDR1 MDHEN, CDR2 SYDVKM. CDR3 length: 14 amino acids.

The rearrangement uses TRBV6-5 and TRBJ2-7; TRBD1 or TRBD2 may be the D gene (6 bases each). V lost 6 bases, J lost 6 bases, and 15 bases lay in between. This CDR3 comprises 13 residues. Germline V gene data show CDR1 as MNHEY and CDR2 as SVGAGI. Written as DNA, the CDR3 is TGTGCCAGCAGCTATGGAGGGGGAACCGAGCAGTACTTC. It is translated as CASSYGGGTEQYF.

This chain links TRBV28 with TRBJ2-5; 7 bases map to TRBD2. Trimming at V came to 8 bases and at J to 5 bases, leaving 5 bases not matched to a gene. The CDR3 is 12 residues long. CDR1 is MDHEN, CDR2 SYDVKM, per germline. CDR3 amino acids: CASHTSAETQYF. DNA of the CDR3: TGTGCCAGCCACACTAGCGCGGAGACCCAGTACTTC.